This T cell receptor beta chain was captured by sequencing in a study of cytomegalovirus exposure and HLA in healthy donors. Study observations and caveats: A later analysis, which compared TCR beta chains of equal frequency, found the HLA-associated ones more clonally expanded.

Concerning this clone itself: Its antigen is still unknown.

The PCR employed 60 Vbeta primers together with 13 Jbeta primers. This table comes from immunoSEQ multiplex PCR, and its TCRdb copy is limited to in-frame clones, with some not included. This sample carries over 100,000 clones, with roughly 3.5% going to the ten biggest clones. Trimming shortened V by 2 bases and J by 6 bases, and 11 bases separated the two germline ends. Germline V gives CDR1 SGHRS, CDR2 YFSETQ. The CDR3 totals 14 residues. Though nominally healthy at sampling, donors likely had unrecorded immune exposures. The specimen sequenced was PBMCs. The V call is TRBV5-1, the J call TRBJ2-2; a weak D match, TRBD2 (5 bases). The TCR was taken from a man between 25 and 39 years old in good health and CMV-seronegative. The CDR3 DNA is TGCGCCAGCAGCTTTGGAGGTGTGGCCGGGGAGCTGTTTTTT. It encodes CASSFGGVAGELFF.